The present T cell receptor (beta chain) was sequenced within a study of Graves' ophthalmopathy and Graves' hyperthyroidism. This CDR3 is 12 amino acids long. Germline V gives CDR1 SQVTM, CDR2 ANQGSEA. V was clipped by 3 bases and J by 7 bases, with 9 bases between them. RNA transcripts were the template, and TCR beta CDR3 regions were amplified from them. RT-PCR in the first round used HTBI primers; a second-round multiplex PCR followed. TCRdb re-called the multiplex PCR reads through MiXCR, storing one row per CDR3 protein. The sample includes under 800,000 distinct CDR3 sequences, 20% to 25% of them seen just once. This clonotype was seen at least ten times. The stable label applied to hyperthyroidism with no ophthalmopathy within 18 months of follow-up.

The sequence was collected from a woman between 18 and 29 years old with stable Graves' hyperthyroidism. Some clones in this sample may be carry-over from other donors' samples. The rearrangement uses TRBV29-1 and TRBJ2-2; D is unclear. Sequenced material: peripheral blood. The CDR3 DNA reads TGCAGCGTTGAGGTGGGATACGGGGAGCTGTTTTTT. Protein product: CSVEVGYGELFF.